These T cell receptor beta chains were read from a single sample in a study of T cell repertoires in cytomegalovirus infection. No antigen is known for these receptors. TCRdb recomputed calls from the reads with MiXCR, one row per CDR3 protein. This repertoire shows around 300,000 distinct CDR3 sequences, 20% to 30% found once; its top ten account for about an eighth. Source: cultured PBMCs, taken from culture after CMV antigen stimulation. These receptors originate from a human donor in good health (CMV status not recorded). Some clones in this sample may be carry-over from other donors' samples. CDR3s include the opening cysteine and the closing phenylalanine or tryptophan. D genes are given only for firm matches. The size entry is marked missing in some rows and otherwise reads once, few, many or a size class.

j_gene: TRBJ1-4; v_gene: TRBV19; abundance: few; len: 17; d_gene: -; CDR3aa: CASSSLYPGMDGGKLFF; CDR3nt: TGTGCCAGTAGTAGTCTATACCCCGGGATGGACGGTGGAAAACTGTTTTTT
j_gene: TRBJ2-7; v_gene: TRBV6-2/TRBV6-3; abundance: few; len: 15; d_gene: TRBD2; CDR3aa: CASSPGLAGRYEQYF; CDR3nt: TGTGCCAGCAGCCCCGGACTAGCGGGGAGGTACGAGCAGTACTTC
j_gene: TRBJ2-1; v_gene: TRBV20-1; abundance: few; len: 11; d_gene: -; CDR3aa: CSARGRGEQFF; CDR3nt: TGCAGTGCTAGAGGAAGGGGCGAGCAGTTCTTC
j_gene: TRBJ2-5; v_gene: TRBV24-1; abundance: -; len: 12; d_gene: -; CDR3aa: CATSDLYETQYF; CDR3nt: TGTGCCACCAGTGATTTGTACGAGACCCAGTACTTC
j_gene: TRBJ1-5; v_gene: TRBV7-2; abundance: many; len: 15; d_gene: TRBD1; CDR3aa: CASSTGQGSFQPQHF; CDR3nt: TGTGCCAGCAGCACGGGACAGGGGTCGTTTCAGCCCCAGCATTTT
j_gene: TRBJ1-1; v_gene: TRBV6-2/TRBV6-3; abundance: -; len: 14; d_gene: -; CDR3aa: CASSSGGLYTEAFF; CDR3nt: TGTGCCAGCAGTTCTGGAGGGTTGTACACTGAAGCTTTCTTT
j_gene: TRBJ1-2; v_gene: TRBV19; abundance: -; len: 16; d_gene: -; CDR3aa: CASRFPGDPSHYGYTF; CDR3nt: TGTGCCAGTAGGTTCCCAGGGGACCCCTCTCACTATGGCTACACCTTC
j_gene: TRBJ2-3; v_gene: TRBV6-5; abundance: few; len: 14; d_gene: -; CDR3aa: CASSYSTPEDTQYF; CDR3nt: TGTGCCAGCAGTTACTCGACTCCGGAGGATACGCAGTATTTT
j_gene: TRBJ2-7; v_gene: TRBV20-1; abundance: -; len: 12; d_gene: -; CDR3aa: CSASPNFYEQYF; CDR3nt: TGCAGTGCTAGCCCAAATTTCTACGAGCAGTACTTC
j_gene: TRBJ2-1; v_gene: TRBV24-1; abundance: many; len: 14; d_gene: TRBD1; CDR3aa: CATTPGQGDNEQFF; CDR3nt: TGTGCCACCACCCCGGGACAGGGAGACAATGAGCAGTTCTTC
j_gene: TRBJ2-1; v_gene: TRBV7-6; abundance: -; len: 15; d_gene: TRBD2; CDR3aa: CASSLTTSGIDEQFF; CDR3nt: TGTGCCAGCAGCTTAACGACTAGCGGGATCGATGAGCAGTTCTTC
j_gene: TRBJ1-5; v_gene: TRBV28; abundance: many; len: 15; d_gene: TRBD1; CDR3aa: CASSYSGGNNQPQHF; CDR3nt: TGTGCCAGCAGTTACTCAGGGGGGAACAATCAGCCCCAGCATTTT
j_gene: TRBJ1-2; v_gene: TRBV7-2; abundance: -; len: 14; d_gene: -; CDR3aa: CASSLEGHIYGYTF; CDR3nt: TGTGCCAGCAGCTTAGAGGGCCACATTTATGGCTACACCTTC
j_gene: TRBJ2-4; v_gene: TRBV27; abundance: few; len: 16; d_gene: -; CDR3aa: CASSRDGMIAKNIQYF; CDR3nt: TGTGCCAGCAGCCGCGACGGTATGATAGCCAAAAACATTCAGTACTTC
j_gene: TRBJ2-7; v_gene: TRBV28; abundance: -; len: 15; d_gene: TRBD2; CDR3aa: CASSLAGTSGYEQYF; CDR3nt: TGTGCCAGCAGTCTTGCCGGGACTAGCGGATACGAGCAGTACTTC
j_gene: TRBJ1-2; v_gene: TRBV12-3/TRBV12-4; abundance: few; len: 18; d_gene: -; CDR3aa: CASRSRVSLGDINYGYTF; CDR3nt: TGTGCCAGCAGGTCCAGGGTATCTTTGGGTGATATCAACTATGGCTACACCTTC
j_gene: TRBJ1-2; v_gene: TRBV14; abundance: -; len: 14; d_gene: -; CDR3aa: CASSHVESWYGYTF; CDR3nt: TGTGCCAGCAGCCATGTGGAGTCTTGGTATGGCTACACCTTC
j_gene: TRBJ2-6; v_gene: TRBV7-9; abundance: -; len: 18; d_gene: -; CDR3aa: CASSHSSGLGSGANVLTF; CDR3nt: TGTGCCAGCAGCCATTCGTCAGGCCTTGGCTCTGGGGCCAACGTCCTGACTTTC
j_gene: TRBJ2-1; v_gene: TRBV5-1; abundance: few; len: 16; d_gene: -; CDR3aa: CASSPLAFASENEQFF; CDR3nt: TGCGCCAGCAGCCCGCTAGCTTTCGCCTCGGAAAATGAGCAGTTCTTC
j_gene: TRBJ1-5; v_gene: TRBV7-9; abundance: many; len: 12; d_gene: TRBD1; CDR3aa: CASSLGSGGQHF; CDR3nt: TGTGCCAGCAGCTTAGGGTCAGGGGGCCAGCATTTT